The 29 T cell receptor beta chains in this list originate from one sample, sequenced in a study of shared clonotypes between healthy human individuals. Some clones are missing from TCRdb's copy, which holds only in-frame ones; the method was immunoSEQ multiplex PCR. The sample includes some 630,000 clones, 95% to 97% of them seen just once. Naive CD8 cells, CD45RO-negative and positively selected for CCR7, excluded terminally differentiated effector memory CD45RA+ cells. Sequencing was carried out using naive CD8+ T cells sorted from blood. The receptors come from a woman in her twenties or thirties in good health.

The chain joins TRBV2 to TRBJ2-3, with a tentative D call TRBD2 (6 bases). Trimming stripped 6 bases from V and 3 bases from J, with 13 bases between. Germline V gives CDR1 SNHLY, CDR2 FYNNEI. This CDR3 region has 14 residues. CDR3 in DNA: TGTGCCAGCAGGTGGACGGAGGGGACAGATACGCAGTATTTT. Its protein is CASRWTEGTDTQYF.

The chain carries TRBV28 and TRBJ2-7; TRBD2 might be the D (5 bases). Germline-derived CDR1 and CDR2 are MDHEN and SYDVKM. With 0 bases removed from V and 0 bases from J, the gap between germline ends came to 18 bases. The CDR3 has 18 residues. CDR3 nucleotide sequence: TGTGCCAGCAGTTTATGGGCCGGAGGCCGACCGAACTCCTACGAGCAGTACTTC. Translated: CASSLWAGGRPNSYEQYF.

There are a few counts of this clone. V gene TRBV29-1 combines with J gene TRBJ2-7; a weak D match, TRBD2 (6 bases). Germline loops: CDR1 SQVTM, CDR2 ANQGSEA. The CDR3 has 13 residues. V was cut by 3 bases and J by 2 bases, with 11 bases left in between. The CDR3, as DNA: TGCAGCGTTGAGAGCGGGCAAACCTACGAGCAGTACTTC. Residues: CSVESGQTYEQYF.

The chain recombines TRBV7-9 with TRBJ2-2, with 10 bases that match TRBD2. V lost 5 bases to trimming and J lost 5 bases; unmatched junction nucleotides: 11. The CDR3 is 17 amino acids. Germline-derived CDR1 and CDR2 are SEHNR and FQNEAQ (reference sequence). The CDR3 sequence: CASSGPTSGSGTGELFF. The CDR3 DNA is TGTGCCAGCAGCGGGCCGACTAGCGGGTCTGGAACCGGGGAGCTGTTTTTT.

The CDR3 DNA sequence: TGTGCCACCAGCAGAGATAGGAGGTCTGGAAACACCATATATTTT. Its protein product is CATSRDRRSGNTIYF. This chain joins TRBV15 and TRBJ1-3; D is unclear. The CDR3 has 15 residues. Germline V gene lookup returns CDR1 LNHNV and CDR2 YYDKDF (reference sequence). Trimming shortened V by 0 bases and J by 1 base, and 7 bases separated the two germline ends.

The V and J genes are TRBV5-1 and TRBJ1-1; D uncertain. Per germline, CDR1 SGHRS and CDR2 YFSETQ. CDR3 length: 14 amino acids. V was trimmed by 0 bases and J by 4 bases, leaving 10 bases between them. CDR3: CASSLGAGSTEAFF. The CDR3 coding sequence is TGCGCCAGCAGCTTGGGGGCAGGTAGCACTGAAGCTTTCTTT.

As concerns this clone: This sample also contains other DNA sequences that code for the same CDR3. The gene calls are TRBV28 and TRBJ1-5, with D hard to call. Germline CDR1 reads MDHEN; CDR2 reads SYDVKM. The V and J ends lost 6 bases and 6 bases respectively, with 15 bases between them. This CDR3 contains 14 residues. The CDR3 region is CASSPGGVGQPQHF. The DNA of the CDR3 is TGTGCCAGCAGCCCAGGTGGTGTTGGTCAGCCCCAGCATTTT.

The J gene is TRBJ2-3, the V gene TRBV27; a weak D match, TRBD2 (5 bases). The CDR3 contains 12 residues. Germline V lookup: CDR1 MNHEY, CDR2 SMNVEV (reference sequence). V was shortened by 6 bases and J by 4 bases, with 8 bases between the two germline ends. This chain's CDR3 is CASRASSDTQYF. CDR3 sequence (DNA): TGTGCCAGCAGAGCTAGCTCAGATACGCAGTATTTT.

The chain couples TRBV5-4 to TRBJ2-2; 7 bases agree with TRBD2. The CDR3 is 14 residues long. After removal of 4 bases from V and 9 bases from J, the junction contained 9 bases not matched to a gene. The germline gives CDR1 SGHNT, CDR2 YYREEE (reference sequence). CDR3 DNA sequence: TGTGCCAGCAGCAGATCTAGCGGACTGAGGGAGCTGTTTTTT. The encoded protein is CASSRSSGLRELFF. The complete variable domain, with remaining parts taken from reference TRBV5-4 and TRBJ2-2, reads ETGVTQSPTHLIKTRGQQVTLRCSSQSGHNTVSWYQQALGQGPQFIFQYYREEENGRGNFPPRFSGLQFPNYSSELNVNALELDDSALYLCASSRSSGLRELFFGEGSRLTVL.

The chain joins TRBV7-9 to TRBJ2-1, with 9 bases lining up with TRBD1. The CDR3 extends over 15 amino acids. The V segment lost 4 bases and the J segment 5 bases; nucleotides outside the gene matches: 6. Germline V CDR1 and CDR2: SEHNR, FQNEAQ (reference sequence). CDR3: CASSSPGQGHNEQFF. Written as DNA, the CDR3 is TGTGCCAGCAGCTCACCGGGACAGGGCCACAATGAGCAGTTCTTC.

The rearrangement links TRBV5-1 to TRBJ1-1; TRBD1 is a possible D gene (5 bases). Trimming took off 6 bases at V and 6 bases at J, with 18 bases between the two ends. This CDR3 region has 14 residues. Germline V gene lookup returns CDR1 SGHRS and CDR2 YFSETQ. For the CDR3, the DNA is TGCGCCAGCATGTACGGACGCGGGGGAGCTGAAGCTTTCTTT. Encoded protein: CASMYGRGGAEAFF. Full variable domain (rest looked up from reference TRBV5-1 and TRBJ1-1): KAGVTQTPRYLIKTRGQQVTLSCSPISGHRSVSWYQQTPGQGLQFLFEYFSETQRNKGNFPGRFSGRQFSNSRSEMNVSTLELGDSALYLCASMYGRGGAEAFFGQGTRLTVV.

The rearrangement joins TRBV7-2 to TRBJ2-7; D not resolved. Per the germline V gene, CDR1 is SGHTA and CDR2 is FQGNSA. V lost 0 bases and J 4 bases, leaving 7 bases between the germline ends. This CDR3 is 13 amino acids long. The CDR3 reads CASSLAESYEQYF. DNA of the CDR3: TGTGCCAGCAGCTTAGCGGAGAGTTACGAGCAGTACTTC.

This clone came up once. V usage is TRBV5-6 and J usage is TRBJ2-1; perhaps TRBD2 as D (5 bases). The CDR3 totals 14 residues. CDR1 is SGHDT, CDR2 YYEEEE, per germline. The germline V and J ends were trimmed by 4 bases and 7 bases, with 15 bases remaining between them. The CDR3 loop reads CASSKDWVGNEQFF. The DNA for the CDR3 is TGTGCCAGCAGCAAGGACTGGGTTGGGAATGAGCAGTTCTTC. The whole variable domain, remainder taken from reference TRBV5-6 and TRBJ2-1, is DAGVTQSPTHLIKTRGQQVTLRCSPKSGHDTVSWYQQALGQGPQFIFQYYEEEERQRGNFPDRFSGHQFPNYSSELNVNALLLGDSALYLCASSKDWVGNEQFFGPGTRLTVL.

The CDR3 bases are TGTGCCAGCAGTAAGACTAGCCTGAGCTCCTACAATGAGCAGTTCTTC. This translates into CASSKTSLSSYNEQFF. The chain combines TRBV28 with TRBJ2-1; 7 bases match TRBD2. The J segment lost 0 bases and the V segment lost 5 bases, leaving 7 bases of the junction unmatched. Germline CDR1 reads MDHEN; CDR2 reads SYDVKM. The CDR3 extends over 16 amino acids.

The chain combines TRBV9 with TRBJ2-7; D unclear. V was trimmed by 7 bases and J by 6 bases, leaving 14 bases between them. The CDR3 spans 12 residues. CDR1 and CDR2 from the germline V gene are SGDLS and YYNGEE. For the CDR3, the DNA is TGTGCCAGCTCCAAAGACATCGGCGAGCAGTACTTC. Translated: CASSKDIGEQYF.

The rearrangement joins TRBV6-5 to TRBJ2-1; 9 nucleotides line up with TRBD2. The CDR3 covers 14 residues. After removal of 4 bases from V and 9 bases from J, the junction contained 7 bases not matched to a gene. Per the germline V gene, CDR1 is MNHEY and CDR2 is SVGAGI. The CDR3 loop reads CASSLAGGPSEQFF. The CDR3 DNA follows: TGTGCCAGCAGTTTGGCGGGAGGGCCCAGTGAGCAGTTCTTC.

The J gene is TRBJ2-3, the V gene TRBV5-5; TRBD2 aligns across 7 bases. CDR3 length: 17 residues. V was pared by 4 bases and J by 0 bases, with 11 bases of the junction left unmatched. CDR1 SGHKS and CDR2 YYEKEE come from the germline V gene (reference sequence). The CDR3 DNA reads as TGTGCCAGCAGCCCTCTAAGCGGGACTCTAAGCACAGATACGCAGTATTTT. Translation: CASSPLSGTLSTDTQYF. The variable domain in full, completed from reference TRBV5-5 and TRBJ2-3, reads DAGVTQSPTHLIKTRGQQVTLRCSPISGHKSVSWYQQVLGQGPQFIFQYYEKEERGRGNFPDRFSARQFPNYSSELNVNALLLGDSALYLCASSPLSGTLSTDTQYFGPGTRLTVL.

The chain couples TRBV29-1 to TRBJ2-2; 8 bases agree with TRBD1. The CDR3 is 14 amino acids. Trimming at V came to 6 bases and at J to 4 bases, leaving 7 bases not matched to a gene. Germline values: CDR1 SQVTM, CDR2 ANQGSEA. The CDR3 nucleotides read TGCAGCGTCTCCAGGGGGCAGGGCACCGGGGAGCTGTTTTTT. Its protein product is CSVSRGQGTGELFF.

V usage is TRBV4-1 and J usage is TRBJ2-6; 8 bases are a match to TRBD2. V lost 1 base to trimming and J lost 4 bases; unmatched junction nucleotides: 9. The CDR3 is 18 residues long. Per germline, CDR1 MGHRA and CDR2 YSYEKL. The CDR3 region has the DNA TGCGCCAGCAGCCAAGGAGCGGGAGTAAAACCCGGGGCCAACGTCCTGACTTTC. Its protein product is CASSQGAGVKPGANVLTF.

Only one count was recorded for this clone. This rearrangement joins TRBV7-8 to TRBJ2-3; D gene ambiguous. Trimming shortened V by 3 bases and J by 3 bases, and 13 bases separated the two germline ends. The CDR3 contains 15 residues. Germline CDR1 and CDR2: SGHVS and FQNEAQ. The CDR3 DNA is TGTGCCAGCAGCTTCGAAGCTTGGGTGACAGATACGCAGTATTTT. It is translated as CASSFEAWVTDTQYF.

The rearrangement links TRBV7-8 to TRBJ2-1; tentatively, D is TRBD2 (5 bases). V gave up 5 bases and J gave up 8 bases, with 16 bases separating them. Germline V gene sequence: CDR1 SGHVS, CDR2 FQNEAQ. The CDR3 has 14 residues. In DNA, the CDR3 is TGTGCCAGCAGCCGCGAAAACAGACTACATGAGCAGTTCTTC. It encodes CASSRENRLHEQFF.

This sequence joins TRBV7-6 and TRBJ2-7; weak D call: TRBD1 (6 bases). Trimming left V 4 bases short and J 1 base short, with 11 bases between. There are 14 residues in the CDR3. Germline loops: CDR1 SGHVS, CDR2 FNYEAQ. The CDR3: CASSWGTPSYEQYF. DNA for the CDR3: TGTGCCAGCAGCTGGGGGACACCGTCCTACGAGCAGTACTTC.

This clone was found once. The J gene is TRBJ2-3, the V gene TRBV2; the match to TRBD2 covers 14 bases. This CDR3 spans 15 amino acids. V gave up 7 bases and J gave up 1 base; unmatched junction bases: 1. Germline CDR1 reads SNHLY; CDR2 reads FYNNEI. The CDR3 sequence is CASMGLAGGTDTQYF. CDR3 nucleotide sequence: TGTGCCAGCATGGGACTAGCGGGAGGCACAGATACGCAGTATTTT.

The chain couples TRBV7-9 to TRBJ1-6, with TRBD1 as a possible D gene (5 bases). The CDR3 spans 15 residues. Per the germline V gene, CDR1 is SEHNR and CDR2 is FQNEAQ (reference sequence). V was shortened by 1 base and J by 5 bases, with 9 bases between the two germline ends. The CDR3 spells CASSLVQGDNSPLHF. The DNA for the CDR3 is TGTGCCAGCAGCTTAGTTCAGGGTGATAATTCACCCCTCCACTTT. The whole variable domain, remainder taken from reference TRBV7-9 and TRBJ1-6, is DTGVSQNPRHKITKRGQNVTFRCDPISEHNRLYWYRQTLGQGPEFLTYFQNEAQLEKSRLLSDRFSAERPKGSFSTLEIQRTEQGDSAMYLCASSLVQGDNSPLHFGNGTRLTVT.

This chain uses TRBV19 with TRBJ2-3; 7 nucleotides align to TRBD2. The CDR3 extends over 15 amino acids. Germline CDR1 is LNHDA and CDR2 is SQIVND (reference sequence). Trimming at V came to 4 bases and at J to 2 bases, leaving 6 bases not matched to a gene. CDR3 protein: CASSTVAGYTDTQYF. The CDR3 DNA reads TGTGCCAGTAGTACCGTAGCGGGTTACACAGATACGCAGTATTTT.

The V and J genes are TRBV5-4 and TRBJ2-2, with a weak D call TRBD2 (5 bases). CDR3 length equals 13 residues. The V end lost 0 bases, the J end lost 7 bases, and 7 bases lay between the germline ends. From germline, CDR1 is SGHNT and CDR2 YYREEE (reference sequence). The CDR3: CASSLAEGGELFF. As DNA, the CDR3 is TGTGCCAGCAGCTTGGCCGAGGGCGGGGAGCTGTTTTTT.

This sequence joins TRBV11-2 and TRBJ2-1; D is ambiguous. CDR3 length: 11 amino acids. Germline V gene sequence: CDR1 SGHAT, CDR2 FQNNGV. V was clipped by 11 bases and J by 5 bases, with 10 bases between them. CDR3 loop: CAGKVNNEQFF. The CDR3 DNA reads TGTGCCGGTAAGGTCAACAATGAGCAGTTCTTC.

The gene calls are TRBV27 and TRBJ2-2; D remains unclear. This CDR3 contains 13 residues. Looked up from germline, CDR1 is MNHEY and CDR2 is SMNVEV (reference sequence). V was trimmed by 5 bases and J by 4 bases, leaving 8 bases between them. The CDR3 sequence is CASSPSITGELFF. The CDR3 DNA reads TGTGCCAGCAGTCCAAGTATCACCGGGGAGCTGTTTTTT.

V and J are TRBV27 and TRBJ2-1; 8 positions agree with TRBD2. Germline-derived CDR1 and CDR2 are MNHEY and SMNVEV (reference sequence). J gave up 3 bases and V 0 bases, and 7 bases lay outside the gene matches. This CDR3 region has 17 residues. CDR3 sequence (DNA): TGTGCCAGCAGTTTATCGGCCCCCCGGGAGGGCTACAATGAGCAGTTCTTC. This encodes CASSLSAPREGYNEQFF.